Sequencing of this T cell receptor (beta chain) was carried out in a study of blood T cells in healthy people across ages. The table lists this clonotype with a count of one. Antigen specificity is unknown. The CDR3 sequence is 16 residues long. V lost 5 bases, J lost 15 bases, and 18 bases stayed unmatched. CDR1 and CDR2 (germline): SGHAT, FQNNGV. The second PCR ran about 6 to 12 cycles with a sample-barcoded 5' primer and J-beta primers. TCRdb redid the calling of the 5' RACE reads with MiXCR, one entry per CDR3 protein. The table shows 700,000 to 1,000,000 distinct CDR3 sequences, with roughly 44% occurring only once. Broader study findings: TCR beta diversity per million T cells fell roughly linearly with age. Unsorted PBMC input precluded a conclusive naive versus antigen-experienced comparison.

This chain joins TRBV11-2 and TRBJ2-1; 11 positions match TRBD2. This receptor was obtained from a man aged 60 to 69 in good health. Sequenced input: blood. Here the CDR3 reads CASSPRLAGLGLSWFF. The CDR3 coding sequence is TGTGCCAGCAGCCCCCGACTAGCGGGACTAGGTTTGAGTTGGTTCTTC.